This record concerns one T cell receptor beta chain sequence. This CDR3 contains 13 residues. V lost 6 bases and J lost 2; bases outside the gene matches: 3. Germline V gives CDR1 MNHEY, CDR2 SVGAGI. The repertoire was sequenced with immunoSEQ multiplex PCR; TCRdb's copy has only in-frame clones and lacks some. The sample comprises about 350,000 clones, 80% to 90% of which are singletons, and approximately 5.3% rests with the top ten. The cohort comprised adults aged roughly 18 to 95 years residing in about 25 US areas. Cohorts were assigned according to the clinical history that participants reported. Symptom resolution, clearance, or two negative PCRs marked donors in Cohort 3 as recovered. The data derive from a study of blood T cell repertoires in COVID-19. Looking at the study overall: The analysed material was cDNA or gDNA that came from T cells, B-cell-depleted T cells, or PBMCs.

The chain couples TRBV6-5 to TRBJ1-1, with 7 bases aligning to TRBD1. Sequenced material: PBMCs or T cells enriched from blood (not recorded which). This TCR was sampled from a woman aged 30 to 39 who had recovered from COVID-19. The CDR3 DNA is TGTGCCAGCAGATGGGACAGAAACACTGAAGCTTTCTTT. Amino acids: CASRWDRNTEAFF.